This TCR beta chain was retrieved from a study of radiation and T cells in renal cell carcinoma. The study, taken as a whole, reports: Baseline intratumoral clonotype presence is unknown without pretreatment biopsies. From baseline, blood top tumor clonotypes peaked at 2 weeks post-radiation.

Germline CDR1 SEHNR, CDR2 FQNEAQ (reference sequence). The CDR3 spans 15 residues. Deletions cut 1 base from V and 0 bases from J, with 7 bases between. As concerns this clone: Its cognate antigen is unknown. This CDR3 is also generated by other DNA sequences in the sample.

Sequenced by immunoSEQ multiplex PCR; TCRdb stores in-frame clones only, minus some. The sample holds under 200,000 clones, 88% seen once. Time point reported: blood 4 weeks post-SBRT, at nephrectomy. Documented treatment: 15 Gy SBRT to primary tumor, nephrectomy 4 weeks later. Serial blood draws occurred at baseline and 2 and 4 weeks post-SBRT. This receptor was taken from a woman aged 45-65 years with renal cell carcinoma. Specimen: blood, collected from a patient whose treatment included radiotherapy and nephrectomy. The chain couples TRBV7-9 to TRBJ2-1, with TRBD2 as a possible D gene (6 bases). The CDR3 DNA follows: TGTGCCAGCAGCTTAGGGGACTCCTCCTACAATGAGCAGTTCTTC. Its protein product is CASSLGDSSYNEQFF. Full variable domain (missing parts from reference TRBV7-9 and TRBJ2-1): DTGVSQNPRHKITKRGQNVTFRCDPISEHNRLYWYRQTLGQGPEFLTYFQNEAQLEKSRLLSDRFSAERPKGSFSTLEIQRTEQGDSAMYLCASSLGDSSYNEQFFGPGTRLTVL.